This T cell receptor (beta chain) originates from a study of blood T cells in healthy people across ages. Study summary: Using template switching, researchers captured about one barcoded beta molecule for each two T cells. Study observations and caveats: Among long-lived donors, naive CD4+ cells were more numerous and diversity higher than in aged donors.

The authors ran a second PCR of about 7 to 11 cycles using a sample-barcoded 5' primer and a J-beta primer mix. Each cDNA molecule received a tag from a template-switch adaptor that had 12 random nucleotides. TCRdb re-analysed the 5' RACE reads in MiXCR, keeping a single row per CDR3 protein. The sample includes around 650,000 distinct CDR3 sequences, 32% seen only once; the top ten take 15%. Unmatched junction bases numbered 5, after V lost 5 bases and J lost 7 bases. CDR1 is MDHEN and CDR2 is SYDVKM in the germline V gene. The CDR3 is made up of 13 amino acids. Details on this clonotype: Its antigen is as yet unknown.

The clonotype comes from an elderly woman in good health. The gene calls are TRBV28 and TRBJ1-2, with TRBD1 identical over 9 bases. Sample: blood. This CDR3 is CASSATGGRGYTF. CDR3 nucleotides: TGTGCCAGCAGTGCAACAGGGGGCCGTGGCTACACCTTC.